This paragraph covers one T cell receptor beta chain sequence. Its antigen is undetermined. Healthy adults negative for HIV, lacking recent acute infections or vaccinations, served as donors. These data come from a study of shared clonotypes between healthy human individuals. Germline V lookup: CDR1 SGHRS, CDR2 YFSETQ. V dropped 0 bases and J dropped 1 base, with 14 bases sitting between them. This CDR3 spans 16 amino acids. Per the original data handling: Filtering differed because ImmunoSEQ produced junction-only sequences that carried no quality scores. TCRdb's copy holds only in-frame clones and misses some; the assay was immunoSEQ multiplex PCR. The V and J calls and clone size come from that table; D and trimming were worked out from the DNA. The sample carries around 510,000 clones, around three quarters recorded once. Study results and caveats: Owing to a small donor count, the genetic and exposure-history diversity represented was limited. The expectation was that sequencing depth would affect clonotype sharing among donors.

Sequencing was performed on PBMCs. This sequence was found in a woman aged 40 to 55 in good health. Some clones in this sample may be carry-over from other donors' samples. This sequence joins TRBV5-1 and TRBJ2-7; no definite D call. The CDR3 protein is CASSLVKSGGSYEQYF. The CDR3 DNA is TGCGCCAGCAGCTTGGTAAAGTCAGGCGGATCCTACGAGCAGTACTTC.